Presented here are 8 T cell receptor beta chains from one specimen sequenced in a study of control samples from healthy donors and cancer patients. The assay was immunoSEQ multiplex PCR, and TCRdb's table has in-frame clones only and misses some. The sample holds some 80,000 clones, under 90% seen once. The specimen sequenced was blood. Receptor source: a man between 45 and 60 years old in good health.

The chain is built from TRBV27 and TRBJ2-7; 12 nucleotides align to TRBD1. Trimming at V came to 5 bases and at J to 6 bases, leaving 17 bases not matched to a gene. The CDR3 sequence is 18 residues long. The germline V gene has CDR1 MNHEY and CDR2 SMNVEV (reference sequence). CDR3 residues: CASSPTRYPGQGASEQYF. CDR3 in DNA: TGTGCCAGCAGTCCGACTCGATACCCGGGACAGGGGGCGTCCGAGCAGTACTTC.

This clone was counted a single time. The chain links TRBV27 to TRBJ2-7; either TRBD1 or TRBD2 may supply D (5 bases each). The CDR3 spans 16 residues. Per germline, CDR1 MNHEY and CDR2 SMNVEV (reference sequence). The V and J ends lost 5 bases and 3 bases respectively, with 20 bases between them. The CDR3 loop is CASSHQPGRMIYEQYF. The CDR3, as DNA: TGTGCCAGCAGTCATCAGCCGGGACGGATGATCTACGAGCAGTACTTC.

The chain carries TRBV5-6 and TRBJ2-3; the D call may be TRBD1 or TRBD2 (5 bases each). This CDR3 spans 18 amino acids. Per the germline V gene, CDR1 is SGHDT and CDR2 is YYEEEE. With 4 bases removed from V and 0 bases from J, the gap between germline ends came to 21 bases. CDR3 in DNA: TGTGCCAGCAGCGCCTTCGTGGGTCGGGACCCTAGCACAGATACGCAGTATTTT. This codes for CASSAFVGRDPSTDTQYF.

CDR3 DNA sequence: TGTGCCAGCAGTCGGACAGGGGGCGATCAAGAGACCCAGTACTTC. Its protein product is CASSRTGGDQETQYF. V and J are TRBV27 and TRBJ2-5; TRBD1 matches 11 bases. V was clipped by 5 bases and J by 2 bases; unmatched bases: 4. Germline lookup yields CDR1 MNHEY and CDR2 SMNVEV (reference sequence). CDR3 size: 15 residues.

This chain connects TRBV19 to TRBJ1-5, with D possibly matching TRBD1 (5 bases). V was pared by 1 base and J by 3 bases, with 7 bases between. The CDR3 is made up of 14 amino acids. CDR1 and CDR2 from the germline V gene are LNHDA and SQIVND (reference sequence). CDR3 coding DNA: TGTGCCAGTAGTATAGGACAGTCCAATCAGCCCCAGCATTTT. Its translation is CASSIGQSNQPQHF.

The chain employs TRBV11-2 and TRBJ2-7; 11 bases map to TRBD1. The V segment lost 2 bases and the J segment 2 bases; nucleotides outside the gene matches: 5. Per germline, CDR1 SGHAT and CDR2 FQNNGV. This CDR3 region has 16 residues. The CDR3: CASSLIGTGGTYEQYF. CDR3 DNA sequence: TGTGCCAGCAGCTTAATTGGGACAGGGGGGACCTACGAGCAGTACTTC. The full variable domain, with the rest looked up from reference TRBV11-2 and TRBJ2-7, is EAGVAQSPRYKIIEKRQSVAFWCNPISGHATLYWYQQILGQGPKLLIQFQNNGVVDDSQLPKDRFSAERLKGVDSTLKIQPAKLEDSAVYLCASSLIGTGGTYEQYFGPGTRLTVT.

This chain uses TRBV27 with TRBJ2-1; D unresolved. Germline values: CDR1 MNHEY, CDR2 SMNVEV (reference sequence). This CDR3 contains 13 residues. V gave up 1 base and J gave up 4 bases, with 5 bases separating them. The CDR3 DNA follows: TGTGCCAGCAGTTTATATGGGTACAATGAGCAGTTCTTC. It encodes CASSLYGYNEQFF.

The rearrangement joins TRBV9 to TRBJ1-1, with TRBD1 as a possible D gene (6 bases). The CDR3 sequence is 13 residues long. Germline-derived CDR1 and CDR2 are SGDLS and YYNGEE. The V and J ends lost 5 bases and 4 bases respectively, with 12 bases between them. Written as DNA, the CDR3 is TGTGCCAGCAGGACAGGCGTTCGCACTGAAGCTTTCTTT. It codes for CASRTGVRTEAFF.